The clone carrying this TCR beta chain was counted only a few times. Profiled with immunoSEQ multiplex PCR; TCRdb holds only in-frame clones, not every one. The sample lists roughly 310,000 clones; 85% to 90% were seen once. The entry originates in a study of blood T cell repertoires in COVID-19. About the research overall: The United States, Italy and Spain were the sources of the acute and convalescent COVID-19 samples.

The sequencing input was peripheral blood. The origin of this receptor is a woman aged 25 to 45 with COVID-19, enrolled during active disease.

For the CDR3, the DNA is TGTGCCAGCAGCTTAACTAGCGGGAATTCCTACGAGCAGTACTTC. It is translated as CASSLTSGNSYEQYF. The chain joins TRBV11-2 to TRBJ2-7, with 10 bases fitting TRBD2. V gave up 2 bases and J gave up 1 base; unmatched junction bases: 2. The CDR3 covers 15 residues. Germline V gene data show CDR1 as SGHAT and CDR2 as FQNNGV.